Each of the 14 T cell receptor beta chains below was sequenced from the same sample in a study of technical replicates of blood from a few donors. TCRdb's table, derived via immunoSEQ multiplex PCR, lists solely in-frame clones and lacks some. This table holds about 88,000 clones, 94% found once. The material sequenced was T cells isolated from PBMCs. The source of these receptors is a human donor in good health.

The rearrangement joins TRBV5-6 to TRBJ1-1; 10 positions agree with TRBD1. The CDR3 covers 17 residues. V trimming: 2 bases; J trimming: 6 bases; junction bases outside the gene matches: 13. CDR1 is SGHDT and CDR2 is YYEEEE in the germline V gene. CDR3 region: CASSLGFIWTGGPEAFF. CDR3 nucleotides: TGTGCCAGCAGCTTAGGGTTCATCTGGACAGGGGGACCTGAAGCTTTCTTT.

This clone was seen only a few times. V usage is TRBV29-1 and J usage is TRBJ2-1, with D hard to call. The germline gives CDR1 SQVTM, CDR2 ANQGSEA. Trimming pared 4 bases from V and 9 bases from J, leaving 10 bases between. The CDR3 sequence is 11 residues long. The CDR3 DNA follows: TGCAGCGTTGCGAGGTCGGGTGAGCAGTTCTTC. The encoded protein is CSVARSGEQFF.

The J gene is TRBJ2-7, the V gene TRBV29-1; D perhaps matches TRBD2 (5 bases). The CDR3 loop spans 11 amino acids. The germline CDR1 and CDR2 sequences are SQVTM and ANQGSEA. The ends were cut back, 4 bases at V and 5 bases at J, with 9 bases in the middle. CDR3: CSVVRAHEQYF. The CDR3, as DNA: TGCAGCGTTGTGAGGGCCCACGAGCAGTACTTC.

The chain joins TRBV7-9 to TRBJ2-3, with TRBD2 matching over 8 bases. V trimming: 4 bases; J trimming: 1 base; junction bases outside the gene matches: 13. The length of the CDR3 is 18 residues. The germline V gene has CDR1 SEHNR and CDR2 FQNEAQ (reference sequence). The CDR3 loop reads CASSSPKREIVGTDTQYF. Here the CDR3 DNA reads TGTGCCAGCAGCTCCCCAAAGCGGGAGATTGTTGGCACAGATACGCAGTATTTT.

The chain combines TRBV10-3 with TRBJ1-1; D is unclear. The CDR3 is 13 amino acids. Germline CDR1 and CDR2: ENHRY and SYGVKD. V was cut by 5 bases and J by 4 bases, with 11 bases left in between. In DNA form, the CDR3 reads TGTGCCATCAGTAGGGAGGAGGGCACTGAAGCTTTCTTT. Its translation is CAISREEGTEAFF.

V and J are TRBV4-1 and TRBJ2-7, with D perhaps matching TRBD1 (7 bases). Germline lookup yields CDR1 MGHRA and CDR2 YSYEKL. The CDR3 spans 17 residues. Trimming removed 2 bases at V and 3 bases at J, with 20 bases between. CDR3 DNA: TGCGCCAGCAGCCAACCAAGTGGCGGGACAGCAGACTACGAGCAGTACTTC. It is translated as CASSQPSGGTADYEQYF.

This clone was counted a single time. V gene TRBV14 combines with J gene TRBJ2-1; tentative D call: TRBD2 (5 bases). Germline V CDR1 and CDR2: SGHDN, FVKESK. Trimming left V 2 bases short and J 8 bases short, with 10 bases between. The CDR3 totals 13 residues. The CDR3 loop is CASSQSDWDEQFF. DNA for the CDR3: TGTGCCAGCAGCCAATCGGACTGGGATGAGCAGTTCTTC.

V is TRBV27 and J is TRBJ1-6; D perhaps matches TRBD1 (6 bases). Germline V gene data show CDR1 as MNHEY and CDR2 as SMNVEV (reference sequence). The CDR3 is 16 residues long. V was trimmed by 5 bases and J by 2 bases, leaving 13 bases between them. The CDR3 here is CASSQGIRTYNSPLHF. The CDR3 region has the DNA TGTGCCAGCAGTCAGGGGATAAGAACCTATAATTCACCCCTCCACTTT.

This CDR3 is CASSDLWVGLGSSYEQYF. CDR3 DNA sequence: TGTGCCAGCAGTGACCTCTGGGTGGGGCTGGGAAGCTCCTACGAGCAGTACTTC. This chain joins TRBV6-1 and TRBJ2-7, with D possibly being TRBD1 (5 bases). The CDR3 contains 18 residues. V was pared by 3 bases and J by 0 bases, with 21 bases between. Germline V lookup: CDR1 MNHNS, CDR2 SASEGT.

The V and J genes are TRBV18 and TRBJ2-5; 9 bases match TRBD2. Germline loops: CDR1 KGHSH, CDR2 LQKENI. Trimming at V came to 3 bases and at J to 2 bases, leaving 7 bases not matched to a gene. The CDR3 spans 16 residues. The CDR3 loop reads CASSPWRGGRQETQYF. The CDR3 nucleotides are TGTGCCAGCTCACCGTGGCGGGGGGGAAGACAAGAGACCCAGTACTTC.

This rearrangement joins TRBV2 to TRBJ2-7, with D unresolved. Germline values: CDR1 SNHLY, CDR2 FYNNEI. This CDR3 comprises 11 residues. V shed 6 bases and J shed 9 bases, with 12 bases lying between them. The DNA for the CDR3 is TGTGCCAGCAGCGACTCTAGTGCGCAGTACTTC. Its translation is CASSDSSAQYF.

The rearrangement links TRBV10-1 to TRBJ1-5, with D hard to call. There are 19 residues in the CDR3. Between the trimmed V and J ends, which lost 6 bases and 3 bases, there was a span of 27 bases. The germline V gene encodes CDR1 WNHNN and CDR2 SYGVQD (reference sequence). The CDR3 DNA reads as TGCGCCAGCAGCCAAAGAGGCGAATCGGTTCCTATGGACAATCAGCCCCAGCATTTT. Its protein product is CASSQRGESVPMDNQPQHF.

The chain carries TRBV5-1 and TRBJ1-1; TRBD1 matches 10 bases. Trimming took 8 bases from V and 0 from J; bases not matched to a gene: 10. The CDR3 consists of 16 residues. In germline, CDR1 is SGHRS, CDR2 YFSETQ. The DNA for the CDR3 is TGCGCCAGTGTCCCGGGACAGGGGCTTATGAACACTGAAGCTTTCTTT. Amino acid sequence: CASVPGQGLMNTEAFF. Looking up the rest from reference TRBV5-1 and TRBJ1-1 gives the full variable domain: KAGVTQTPRYLIKTRGQQVTLSCSPISGHRSVSWYQQTPGQGLQFLFEYFSETQRNKGNFPGRFSGRQFSNSRSEMNVSTLELGDSALYLCASVPGQGLMNTEAFFGQGTRLTVV.

This clone was counted a single time. This rearrangement joins TRBV29-1 to TRBJ1-2; D is possibly TRBD1 (6 bases). CDR1 is SQVTM, CDR2 ANQGSEA, per germline. The CDR3 is 15 amino acids. V was clipped by 4 bases and J by 7 bases, with 22 bases between them. This CDR3 is CSVVTSQGRFGGYTF. The CDR3 DNA sequence: TGCAGCGTTGTGACCTCCCAGGGGAGATTTGGTGGCTACACCTTC.